The 23 T cell receptor beta chains below were found in one sample sequenced in a study of T-cell memory formation after mild COVID-19 (dated by TCRdb to the early 2020s). The library was built by means of 5' RACE. Instrument on record: Illumina NovaSeq 6000. TCRdb reworked the public reads: Q25 trimming with fastp, MiXCR clone assembly, productive beta chains retained. Each entry merges the rows of one CDR3 protein and shows their most common DNA and genes. This sample comprises 580,000 or so distinct CDR3 sequences, around a sixth of them detected only once. The leading ten clones occupy roughly 7.7% of the sample. Sequenced sample: PBMCs or a T cell subset sorted from them (not recorded which). These receptor sequences come from an adult woman who had mild COVID-19 (a few samples of this study predate the infection). The sample titles of this study are shuffled in the database, so cell type and time point are left out; the donor was told from shared clones.

This clonotype occurred a few times. This sequence joins TRBV7-8 and TRBJ2-1; D is undetermined. Germline-derived CDR1 and CDR2 are SGHVS and FQNEAQ. CDR3 length equals 13 residues. The germline V and J ends were trimmed by 3 bases and 6 bases, with 9 bases remaining between them. The CDR3: CASSLNQANEQFF. CDR3 sequence (DNA): TGTGCCAGCAGCTTGAACCAGGCCAATGAGCAGTTCTTC.

The chain employs TRBV7-9 and TRBJ2-6; D is unresolved. The CDR3 has 18 residues. Per germline, CDR1 SEHNR and CDR2 FQNEAQ (reference sequence). V lost 2 bases and J 1 base, leaving 15 bases between the germline ends. CDR3 protein: CASSLSTRTRSGANVLTF. The CDR3 DNA reads TGTGCCAGCAGCTTATCGACACGTACACGGTCTGGGGCCAACGTCCTGACTTTC.

This clonotype was seen only a few times. The genes are TRBV12-3 or TRBV12-4 and TRBJ2-5; TRBD2 matches at 7 bases. V shed 3 bases, J shed 2 bases, and the junction held 9 bases outside the gene matches. The CDR3 sequence is 16 residues long. The CDR3 DNA sequence: TGTGCCAGCAGTTTCGGCGGGGGAGTACTTCAAGAGACCCAGTACTTC. Amino acid sequence: CASSFGGGVLQETQYF.

This clonotype was seen only a few times. The chain uses TRBV20-1 and TRBJ1-1; no clear D gene. V lost 0 bases to trimming and J lost 2 bases, with 10 bases between them. Germline CDR1 DFQATT, CDR2 SNEGSKA (reference sequence). The CDR3 loop spans 14 amino acids. CDR3 loop: CSARDMGKNTEAFF. The CDR3 DNA reads TGCAGTGCTAGAGATATGGGGAAAAACACTGAAGCTTTCTTT.

This clonotype was picked up a small number of times. The gene calls are TRBV18 and TRBJ2-3, with 12 bases lining up with TRBD2. This CDR3 has 18 residues. Germline loops: CDR1 KGHSH, CDR2 LQKENI. V was clipped by 5 bases and J by 1 base; unmatched bases: 10. The CDR3 DNA follows: TGTGCCAGCTCAACAGCTAGCGGGAGGGCCTCAGGCACAGATACGCAGTATTTT. Residues: CASSTASGRASGTDTQYF.

This clonotype was found a few times. The chain uses TRBV14 and TRBJ2-1; 10 bases map to TRBD2. With V trimmed by 0 bases and J by 7 bases, 12 bases remained unmatched. The CDR3 consists of 18 residues. CDR1 SGHDN and CDR2 FVKESK come from the germline V gene. The DNA for the CDR3 is TGTGCCAGCAGCCAAGATCGTTTCAGCGGGAGGGCAGGGAATGAGCAGTTCTTC. Translated: CASSQDRFSGRAGNEQFF.

This clonotype came up a few times. The J gene is TRBJ1-2, the V gene TRBV5-1, with D possibly matching TRBD1 (6 bases). The CDR3 contains 15 residues. Trimming took 2 bases from V and 0 from J, leaving 11 bases between them. Per germline, CDR1 SGHRS and CDR2 YFSETQ. CDR3 in DNA: TGCGCCAGCAGCTTCACCGGGACAACTAACTATGGCTACACCTTC. Translating it yields CASSFTGTTNYGYTF.

The chain joins TRBV20-1 to TRBJ2-7; no definite D call. Deletions cut 0 bases from V and 0 bases from J, with 6 bases between. There are 13 residues in the CDR3. Germline V CDR1 and CDR2: DFQATT, SNEGSKA (reference sequence). For the CDR3, the DNA is TGCAGTGCTAGAGATCCCAGCTCCTACGAGCAGTACTTC. Its translation: CSARDPSSYEQYF.

CDR3 residues: CASSLGVLSYEQYF. The CDR3 DNA reads as TGTGCCAGCAGCCTAGGTGTCCTCTCCTACGAGCAGTACTTC. V is TRBV12-3 or TRBV12-4 and J is TRBJ2-7; D gene uncertain. V lost 6 bases and J 0 bases, leaving 12 bases between the germline ends. The CDR3 extends over 14 amino acids.

The J gene is TRBJ1-2, the V gene TRBV12-3 or TRBV12-4; 7 positions match TRBD1. With 1 base clipped from V and 6 bases from J, the junction kept 8 bases outside the gene matches. The CDR3 extends over 15 amino acids. CDR3 loop: CASSLDPGGIDGYTF. CDR3 coding DNA: TGTGCCAGCAGTTTAGACCCAGGGGGAATCGATGGCTACACCTTC.

The genes are TRBV7-2 and TRBJ2-1; tentative D call: TRBD1 (7 bases). This CDR3 comprises 15 residues. The ends were cut back, 3 bases at V and 6 bases at J, with 15 bases in the middle. The germline gives CDR1 SGHTA, CDR2 FQGNSA. The CDR3 spells CASSLDSQGGNEQFF. The DNA for the CDR3 is TGTGCCAGCAGCTTGGACTCCCAGGGGGGCAATGAGCAGTTCTTC.

This clonotype was picked up a small number of times. The chain combines TRBV12-3 or TRBV12-4 with TRBJ2-5; tentative D call: TRBD2 (6 bases). This CDR3 spans 14 amino acids. V was pared by 6 bases and J by 2 bases, with 13 bases between. The CDR3 DNA sequence: TGTGCCAGCAGGGACGGTGGAGGGCAAGAGACCCAGTACTTC. Translated, it gives CASRDGGGQETQYF.

This clonotype was counted only a few times. The chain carries TRBV5-5 and TRBJ1-1; the match to TRBD1 covers 7 bases. Germline V gene sequence: CDR1 SGHKS, CDR2 YYEKEE (reference sequence). The V segment lost 1 base and the J segment 4 bases; nucleotides outside the gene matches: 7. The CDR3 is 15 amino acids. The CDR3 nucleotides are TGTGCCAGCAGCTTGAGCGGGGCAGGGGGCACTGAAGCTTTCTTT. It specifies CASSLSGAGGTEAFF.

This clonotype has only a few counts. This sequence joins TRBV3-1 and TRBJ1-3; D ambiguous. The germline gives CDR1 LGHDT, CDR2 YNNKEL (reference sequence). Trimming shortened V by 1 base and J by 3 bases, and 13 bases separated the two germline ends. CDR3 length equals 16 residues. CDR3 region: CASSQGLLSNGNTIYF. CDR3 bases: TGTGCCAGCAGCCAAGGACTGCTTAGCAATGGAAACACCATATATTTT.

This sequence joins TRBV6-5 and TRBJ2-2; D possibly uses TRBD1 or TRBD2 (5 bases each). Germline CDR1 MNHEY, CDR2 SVGAGI. The CDR3 loop spans 14 amino acids. Between the trimmed V and J ends, which lost 0 bases and 7 bases, there was a span of 9 bases. This chain's CDR3 is CASSYSRGDGELFF. As DNA, the CDR3 is TGTGCCAGCAGTTACTCGAGGGGCGACGGGGAGCTGTTTTTT.

This rearrangement joins TRBV27 to TRBJ2-4; TRBD1 agrees at 8 bases. Germline values: CDR1 MNHEY, CDR2 SMNVEV (reference sequence). V was pared by 1 base and J by 4 bases, with 0 bases of the junction left unmatched. CDR3 length: 14 residues. CDR3 in amino acids: CASSLYRGKNIQYF. As DNA, the CDR3 is TGTGCCAGCAGTTTATACAGGGGGAAAAACATTCAGTACTTC.

This clonotype was observed many times. A read error may produce the germline difference seen at one junction end. The genes are TRBV5-1 and TRBJ2-7, with D unresolved. CDR1 and CDR2 from the germline V gene are SGHRS and YFSETQ. The CDR3 totals 11 residues. CDR3 protein: CASSLGNEQYF. The CDR3 DNA reads as TGTGCCAGCAGCTTAGGGAACGAGCAGTACTTC.

This clonotype was found a few times. The gene calls are TRBV3-1 and TRBJ2-6; perhaps TRBD1 as D (5 bases). The CDR3 contains 15 residues. The V end lost 2 bases, the J end lost 0 bases, and 5 bases lay between the germline ends. The germline V gene has CDR1 LGHDT and CDR2 YNNKEL (reference sequence). The CDR3 here is CASSQQGSGANVLTF. DNA for the CDR3: TGTGCCAGCAGCCAACAGGGCTCTGGGGCCAACGTCCTGACTTTC. Full variable domain (remainder filled in from reference TRBV3-1 and TRBJ2-6): DTAVSQTPKYLVTQMGNDKSIKCEQNLGHDTMYWYKQDSKKFLKIMFSYNNKELIINETVPNRFSPKSPDKAHLNLHINSLELGDSAVYFCASSQQGSGANVLTFGAGSRLTVL.

The chain employs TRBV7-9 and TRBJ2-2; no clear D gene. V was shortened by 1 base and J by 4 bases, with 10 bases between the two germline ends. The CDR3 spans 15 residues. Germline assignment: CDR1 SEHNR and CDR2 FQNEAQ (reference sequence). The CDR3 nucleotides are TGTGCCAGCAGCTTAGGCGTCGCGAGCACCGGGGAGCTGTTTTTT. Protein product: CASSLGVASTGELFF.

This chain links TRBV5-4 with TRBJ1-5; D may be TRBD1 (5 bases). The CDR3 totals 13 residues. Germline V gives CDR1 SGHNT, CDR2 YYREEE (reference sequence). Trimming shortened V by 4 bases and J by 6 bases, and 11 bases separated the two germline ends. This CDR3 is CASSPREGQPQHF. The CDR3 DNA follows: TGTGCCAGCAGCCCCAGGGAGGGTCAGCCCCAGCATTTT.

The chain is built from TRBV5-1 and TRBJ1-1; 10 bases fit TRBD1. With V trimmed by 4 bases and J by 5 bases, 11 bases remained unmatched. Germline assignment: CDR1 SGHRS and CDR2 YFSETQ. The CDR3 sequence is 16 residues long. CDR3 amino acids: CASSPGQGILWTEAFF. The DNA of the CDR3 is TGCGCCAGCAGCCCGGGACAGGGGATACTGTGGACTGAAGCTTTCTTT.

As to this clonotype: The junction and the germline gene differ at one end; a read error may be behind it. V is TRBV2 and J is TRBJ1-1, with 8 positions matching TRBD1. CDR3 length equals 15 residues. CDR1 and CDR2 from the germline V gene are SNHLY and FYNNEI. This CDR3 reads CASIANRGWNTEALF. CDR3 nucleotide sequence: TGTGCCAGCATAGCGAACAGGGGGTGGAACACTGAAGCTTTATTT.

The chain employs TRBV29-1 and TRBJ2-3; 7 nucleotides match TRBD1. CDR1 and CDR2 from the germline V gene are SQVTM and ANQGSEA. This CDR3 comprises 15 residues. V lost 7 bases and J lost 0; bases outside the gene matches: 10. The CDR3 protein is CSAWDSSSSTDTQYF. The DNA of the CDR3 is TGCAGCGCTTGGGACAGTTCTTCTAGCACAGATACGCAGTATTTT.